This T cell receptor beta chain was identified in a study of T-cell reconstitution after alpha-beta-depleted transplantation in children listed by TCRdb under 2016. With regard to the full study: Using TCR repertoire profiling, the study followed T-cell immune reconstitution in a quantitative way in children after TCRalphabeta/CD19-depleted allogeneic hematopoietic cell transplantation.

Study-level results and caveats: Apparently early alphabetaT-cell count recovery about two months after transplant reportedly relied on only several hundred rapidly expanded clones derived from non-depleted graft cells. Hyperexpanded clone frequencies declined over subsequent months; after one year, T-cell counts and TCRbeta diversity were mostly attributed to newly produced T cells. The high TCRbeta diversity at day 60 in some patients was ascribed to recipient T cells and intrathymic progenitors that had survived conditioning.

Library prep was done by PCR. The listed sequencing device is Illumina HiSeq 2500. Molecular barcoding was employed in the preparation of TCR libraries, with unique molecular identifiers being used to normalize TCRbeta repertoire quantification. TCRdb reprocessed the public reads (quality trimming at Q25 with fastp, clone calling with MiXCR) and kept in-frame beta chains. Entries that share a CDR3 protein sequence are merged under the most common genes and DNA. Counted in this sample were 190,000 or so distinct CDR3 sequences; 6.3% of them appeared once. The top ten hold about 5% of the sample. This clonotype has at least ten counts. This clone's antigen is unknown. Within one base of it there is no much larger clone, and no base qualities were kept. What the treatment or condition label conveys for this sample: allogeneic hematopoietic cell transplantation with graft depleted of TCRalphabeta T cells and CD19 B cells. The transplant recipients were children given TCRalphabeta/CD19-depleted allogeneic hematopoietic cell grafts.

Sequencing used PBMCs, obtained before TCRalphabeta/CD19-depleted stem cell transplant. The sequence was obtained from a girl under three years old with combined immunodeficiency, due to receive a stem cell transplant.

The nucleotides are TGTGCCAGCAGCCAAGACCCCCATAGCGGGAGACGCCCCTACGAGCAGTACTTC. Its translation reads: CASSQDPHSGRRPYEQYF. The rearranged chain carries TRBV4-2 and TRBJ2-7, and TRBD2 aligns with 9 junction nucleotides. CDR1 and CDR2, per the germline V gene, are LGHNA and YNFKEQ. Compared with germline, V lacks 0 bases and J lacks 2 bases; bases without a gene match: 11. The CDR3 runs 18 amino acids, cysteine and phenylalanine included. Only CDR3 DNA is held: 54 bases, read in frame from base 1.